The rows below give T cell receptor beta chains drawn from one sample of a study of a mutant IDH1 vaccine in newly diagnosed glioma. No antigen is known for these receptors. The repertoire was sequenced with immunoSEQ multiplex PCR; TCRdb's copy has only in-frame clones and lacks some. This table has about 31,000 clones, around 90% appearing once. Sequenced material: PBMCs, taken from a glioma patient whose treatment included an IDH1 peptide vaccine. Source of these receptors: a woman in her 40s with glioma. CDR3s include the opening cysteine and the closing phenylalanine or tryptophan. A D gene is named only where the DNA matches it firmly.

>TRBD1|TRBV4-2|TRBJ2-1
CASSLRDSSYNEQFF
TGTGCCAGCAGCCTCCGGGACAGCTCCTACAATGAGCAGTTCTTC
>.|TRBV11-3|TRBJ2-3
CASSHGTIGDTQYF
TGTGCCAGCAGCCACGGGACAATCGGAGATACGCAGTATTTT
>TRBD2|TRBV6-1|TRBJ2-3
CASSGLAGADTQYF
TGTGCCAGCAGTGGACTAGCGGGAGCAGATACGCAGTATTTT
>.|TRBV30|TRBJ1-5
CAWSSQHDQPQHF
TGTGCCTGGAGTTCTCAACACGATCAGCCCCAGCATTTT
>TRBD1|TRBV7-2|TRBJ1-1
CASSPGGPEAFF
TGTGCCAGCAGCCCAGGGGGTCCTGAAGCTTTCTTT
>.|TRBV21-1|TRBJ2-2
CASIQGDTGELFF
TGTGCCAGCATACAGGGAGACACCGGGGAGCTGTTTTTT
>.|TRBV15|TRBJ1-5
CATSTRFSGSNQPQHF
TGTGCCACCAGCACGCGTTTTTCAGGGTCAAATCAGCCCCAGCATTTT
>.|TRBV30|TRBJ1-2
CAWRAGINYGYTF
TGTGCCTGGAGAGCAGGGATTAACTATGGCTACACCTTC
>.|TRBV30|TRBJ2-3
CAWSTGTQGYTDTQYF
TGTGCCTGGAGTACCGGGACCCAAGGTTACACAGATACGCAGTATTTT
>.|TRBV19|TRBJ2-3
CASSPGSDTQYF
TGTGCCAGTAGCCCGGGATCAGATACGCAGTATTTT
>.|TRBV7-2|TRBJ1-6
CASSLQSYNSPLHF
TGTGCCAGCAGCCTGCAGAGCTATAATTCACCCCTCCACTTT
>TRBD1|TRBV27|TRBJ2-7
CASSLYRGIYEQYF
TGTGCCAGCAGTTTATACAGGGGCATCTACGAGCAGTACTTC
>.|TRBV19|TRBJ1-6
CASSKGLGQNSPLHF
TGTGCCAGTAGTAAGGGACTAGGCCAAAATTCACCCCTCCACTTT
>.|TRBV4-1|TRBJ1-3
CASSQVRGNLSGNTIYF
TGCGCCAGCAGCCAAGTTAGAGGAAACCTCTCTGGAAACACCATATATTTT
>.|TRBV29-1|TRBJ1-3
CSVERGGTIYF
TGCAGCGTTGAACGCGGGGGCACCATATATTTT
>.|TRBV2|TRBJ1-5
CASTADSNQPQHF
TGTGCCAGCACGGCGGATAGCAATCAGCCCCAGCATTTT
>.|TRBV2|TRBJ1-6
CATLPSGYNSPLHF
TGTGCCACCTTACCCTCGGGGTACAATTCACCCCTCCACTTT
>TRBD1|TRBV2|TRBJ1-1
CASSALPGQEGNTEAFF
TGTGCCAGCAGTGCATTACCGGGACAGGAAGGGAACACTGAAGCTTTCTTT